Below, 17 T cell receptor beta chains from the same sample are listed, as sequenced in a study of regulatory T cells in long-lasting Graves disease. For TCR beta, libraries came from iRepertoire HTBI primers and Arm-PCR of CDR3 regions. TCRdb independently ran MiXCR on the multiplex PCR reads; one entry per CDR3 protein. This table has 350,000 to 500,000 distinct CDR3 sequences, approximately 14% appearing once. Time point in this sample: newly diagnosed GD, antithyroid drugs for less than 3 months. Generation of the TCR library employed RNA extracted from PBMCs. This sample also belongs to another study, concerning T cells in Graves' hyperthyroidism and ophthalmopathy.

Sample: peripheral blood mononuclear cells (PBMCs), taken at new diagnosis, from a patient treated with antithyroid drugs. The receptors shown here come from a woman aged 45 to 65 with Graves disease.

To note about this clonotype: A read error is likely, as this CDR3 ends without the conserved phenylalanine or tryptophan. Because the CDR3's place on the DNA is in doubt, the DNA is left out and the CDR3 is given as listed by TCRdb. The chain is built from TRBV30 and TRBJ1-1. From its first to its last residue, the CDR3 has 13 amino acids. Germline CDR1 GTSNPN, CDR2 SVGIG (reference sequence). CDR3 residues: CAWRFDMNTEAFL.

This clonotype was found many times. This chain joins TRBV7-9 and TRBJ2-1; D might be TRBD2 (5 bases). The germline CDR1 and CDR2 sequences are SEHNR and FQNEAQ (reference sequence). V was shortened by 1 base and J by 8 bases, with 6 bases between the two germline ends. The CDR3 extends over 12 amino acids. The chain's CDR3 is CASSLVGDEQFF. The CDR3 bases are TGTGCCAGCAGCTTAGTCGGGGATGAGCAGTTCTTC.

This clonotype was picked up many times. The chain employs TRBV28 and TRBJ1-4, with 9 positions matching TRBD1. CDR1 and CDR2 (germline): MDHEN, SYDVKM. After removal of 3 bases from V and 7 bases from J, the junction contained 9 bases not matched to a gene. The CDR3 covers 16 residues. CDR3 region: CASSFGWDRDSEKLFF. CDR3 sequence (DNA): TGTGCCAGCAGTTTTGGCTGGGACAGGGACTCTGAAAAACTGTTTTTT.

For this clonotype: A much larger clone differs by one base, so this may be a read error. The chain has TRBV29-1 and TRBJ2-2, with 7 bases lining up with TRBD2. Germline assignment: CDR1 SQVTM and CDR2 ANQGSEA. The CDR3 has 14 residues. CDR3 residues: CSVQAGSDTGELSF. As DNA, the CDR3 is TGCAGCGTCCAAGCGGGGTCTGACACCGGGGAGCTGTCTTTT.

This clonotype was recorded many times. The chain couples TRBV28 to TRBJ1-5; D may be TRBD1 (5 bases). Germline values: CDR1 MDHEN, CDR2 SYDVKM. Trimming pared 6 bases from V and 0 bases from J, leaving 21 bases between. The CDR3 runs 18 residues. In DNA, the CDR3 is TGTGCCAGCAGCACTACGCAACCACAGGAAAATAGCAATCAGCCCCAGCATTTT. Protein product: CASSTTQPQENSNQPQHF.

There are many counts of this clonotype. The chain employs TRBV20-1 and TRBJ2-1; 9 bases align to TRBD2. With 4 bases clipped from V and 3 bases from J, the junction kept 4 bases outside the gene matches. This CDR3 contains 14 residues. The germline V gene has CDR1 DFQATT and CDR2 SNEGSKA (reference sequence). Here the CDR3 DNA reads TGCAGTGCTATTGGACTAGCGTACTACAATGAGCAGTTCTTC. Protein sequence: CSAIGLAYYNEQFF.

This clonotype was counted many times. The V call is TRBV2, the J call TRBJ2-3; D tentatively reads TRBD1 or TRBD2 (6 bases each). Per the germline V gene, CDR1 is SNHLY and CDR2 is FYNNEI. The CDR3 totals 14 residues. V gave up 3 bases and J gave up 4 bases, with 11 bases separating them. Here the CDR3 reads CASSDRGRADTQYF. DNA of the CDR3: TGTGCCAGCAGTGACCGGGGGCGTGCAGATACGCAGTATTTT.

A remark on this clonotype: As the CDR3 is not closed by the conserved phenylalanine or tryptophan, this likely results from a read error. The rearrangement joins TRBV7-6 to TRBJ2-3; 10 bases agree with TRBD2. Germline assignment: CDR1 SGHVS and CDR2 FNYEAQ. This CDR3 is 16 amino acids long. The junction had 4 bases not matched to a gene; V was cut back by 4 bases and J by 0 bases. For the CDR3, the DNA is TGTGCCAGCAGCTCCATGACTAGCGGGAGCACAGATACGCAGTATTCT. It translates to CASSSMTSGSTDTQYS.

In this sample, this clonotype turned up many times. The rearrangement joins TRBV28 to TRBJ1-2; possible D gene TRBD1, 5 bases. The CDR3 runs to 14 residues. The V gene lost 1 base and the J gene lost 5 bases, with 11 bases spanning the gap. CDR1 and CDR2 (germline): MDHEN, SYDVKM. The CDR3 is CASSLSGTVYGYTF. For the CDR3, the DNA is TGTGCCAGCAGTTTATCAGGGACTGTTTATGGCTACACCTTC.

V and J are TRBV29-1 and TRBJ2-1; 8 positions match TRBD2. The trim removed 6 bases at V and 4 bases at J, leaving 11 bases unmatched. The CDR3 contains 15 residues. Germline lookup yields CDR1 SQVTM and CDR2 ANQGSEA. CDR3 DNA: TGCAGCGTAGTCGCCGGGACTAGGGGATACAATGAGCAGTTCTTC. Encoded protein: CSVVAGTRGYNEQFF.

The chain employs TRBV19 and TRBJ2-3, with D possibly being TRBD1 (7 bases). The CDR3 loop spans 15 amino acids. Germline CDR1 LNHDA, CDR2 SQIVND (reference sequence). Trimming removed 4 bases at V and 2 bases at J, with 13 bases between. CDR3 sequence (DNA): TGTGCCAGTAGTAGGCGGGACAGAGCCACAGATACGCAGTATTTT. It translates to CASSRRDRATDTQYF.

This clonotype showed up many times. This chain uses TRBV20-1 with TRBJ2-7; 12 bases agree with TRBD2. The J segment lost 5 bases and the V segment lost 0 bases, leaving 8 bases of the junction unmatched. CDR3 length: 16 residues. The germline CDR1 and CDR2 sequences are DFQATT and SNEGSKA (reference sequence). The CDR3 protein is CSARDRLAGVLDEQYF. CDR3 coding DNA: TGCAGTGCTAGAGATAGACTAGCGGGAGTTCTGGACGAGCAGTACTTC.

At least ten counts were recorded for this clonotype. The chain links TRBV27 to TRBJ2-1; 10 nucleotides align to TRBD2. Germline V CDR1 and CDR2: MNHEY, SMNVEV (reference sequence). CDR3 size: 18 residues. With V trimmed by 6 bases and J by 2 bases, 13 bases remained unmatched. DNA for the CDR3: TGTGCCAGCAGATCTCCCTCCCGAAGCGGGAGGGCCTACAATGAGCAGTTCTTC. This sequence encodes CASRSPSRSGRAYNEQFF.

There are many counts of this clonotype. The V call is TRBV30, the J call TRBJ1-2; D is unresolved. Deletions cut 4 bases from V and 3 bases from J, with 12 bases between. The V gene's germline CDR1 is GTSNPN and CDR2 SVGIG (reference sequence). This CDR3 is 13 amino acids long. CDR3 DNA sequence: TGTGCCTGGACCCTAAGCGAGGACTATGGCTACACCTTC. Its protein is CAWTLSEDYGYTF.

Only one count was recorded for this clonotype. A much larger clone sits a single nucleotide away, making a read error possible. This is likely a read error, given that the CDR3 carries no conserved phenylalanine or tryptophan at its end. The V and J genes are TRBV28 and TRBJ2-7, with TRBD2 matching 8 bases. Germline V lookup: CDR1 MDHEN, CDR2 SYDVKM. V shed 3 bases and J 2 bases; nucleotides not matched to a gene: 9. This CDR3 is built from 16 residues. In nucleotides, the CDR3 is TGTGCCAGCAGTTTGGTATCCAGCGGGGGCCCCTACGAGCAGTACCTC. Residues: CASSLVSSGGPYEQYL.

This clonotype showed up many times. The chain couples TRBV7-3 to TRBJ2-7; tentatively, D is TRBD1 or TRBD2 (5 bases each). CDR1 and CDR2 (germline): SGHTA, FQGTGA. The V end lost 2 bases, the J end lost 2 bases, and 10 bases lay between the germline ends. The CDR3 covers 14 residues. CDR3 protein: CASSLEGPPYEQYF. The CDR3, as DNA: TGTGCCAGCAGCTTAGAGGGGCCCCCCTACGAGCAGTACTTC.

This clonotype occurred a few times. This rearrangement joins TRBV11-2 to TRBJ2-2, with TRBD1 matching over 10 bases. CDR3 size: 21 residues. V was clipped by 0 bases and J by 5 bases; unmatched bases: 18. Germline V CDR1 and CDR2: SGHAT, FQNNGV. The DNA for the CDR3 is TGTGCCAGCAGCTTAGATCGTTTGAGACAGGGGGCTCGAACGAGGACCGGGGAGCTGTTTTTT. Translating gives CASSLDRLRQGARTRTGELFF.